These 28 T cell receptor beta chains were sequenced from one sample in a study of identical twins. TCRdb itself ran the 5' RACE reads through MiXCR, one entry per CDR3 protein. The data contain about 520,000 distinct CDR3 sequences, around 20% of them singletons. These data also featured in a second study, about T cells expressing NK-cell markers.

The sample consisted of CD4+ T cells sorted from blood. These receptors were taken from a woman aged 18-29 years in good health.

The CDR3 loop is CSGTGTVNQPQHF. The CDR3 DNA is TGCAGTGGGACGGGGACAGTTAATCAGCCCCAGCATTTT. The V gene is TRBV20-1, the J gene TRBJ1-5; 7 bases line up with TRBD1. Germline V lookup: CDR1 DFQATT, CDR2 SNEGSKA (reference sequence). The CDR3 runs 13 residues. After removal of 7 bases from V and 4 bases from J, the junction contained 7 bases not matched to a gene.

The CDR3 protein is CASSLRTGEQFF. In nucleotides, the CDR3 is TGTGCCAGCAGTTTACGGACCGGTGAGCAGTTCTTC. V gene TRBV6-5 combines with J gene TRBJ2-1; no definite D call. The germline V gene encodes CDR1 MNHEY and CDR2 SVGAGI. V lost 4 bases, J lost 9 bases, and 10 bases lay in between. This CDR3 spans 12 amino acids.

This clonotype was recorded many times. The V gene is TRBV7-2, the J gene TRBJ2-1, with D unresolved. Per the germline V gene, CDR1 is SGHTA and CDR2 is FQGNSA. V dropped 3 bases and J dropped 1 base, with 10 bases sitting between them. The CDR3 covers 15 residues. The CDR3 sequence is CASSFDMGSYNEQFF. CDR3 DNA: TGTGCCAGCAGCTTCGACATGGGTTCCTACAATGAGCAGTTCTTC. The whole variable domain, filled in from reference TRBV7-2 and TRBJ2-1, reads GAGVSQSPSNKVTEKGKDVELRCDPISGHTALYWYRQSLGQGLEFLIYFQGNSAPDKSGLPSDRFSAERTGGSVSTLTIQRTQQEDSAVYLCASSFDMGSYNEQFFGPGTRLTVL.

The rearrangement joins TRBV6-1 to TRBJ1-2; TRBD1 aligns across 9 bases. The CDR3 sequence is 15 residues long. CDR1 and CDR2 (germline): MNHNS, SASEGT. V dropped 5 bases and J dropped 4; count of bases not matched to a gene: 8. CDR3 coding DNA: TGTGCCAGCAGTACCCGGCACAGGGGGCCCTATGGCTACACCTTC. This sequence encodes CASSTRHRGPYGYTF.

This clonotype came up a few times. J is TRBJ2-1 and V is TRBV12-3 or TRBV12-4; 10 bases match TRBD2. V lost 1 base to trimming and J lost 14 bases; unmatched junction nucleotides: 5. The CDR3 loop spans 13 amino acids. The CDR3 sequence is CASSLEASGREFF. CDR3 DNA: TGTGCCAGCAGTTTAGAGGCTAGCGGGAGAGAGTTCTTC.

The table lists this clonotype with a few counts. The chain is built from TRBV7-6 and TRBJ2-3; D tentatively fits TRBD1 or TRBD2 (5 bases each). Germline-derived CDR1 and CDR2 are SGHVS and FNYEAQ. V lost 2 bases, J lost 2 bases, and 14 bases lay in between. CDR3 length equals 16 residues. CDR3 in amino acids: CASSLTPSGHTDTQYF. In DNA, the CDR3 is TGTGCCAGCAGCTTAACCCCCTCGGGGCACACAGATACGCAGTATTTT.

This clonotype was picked up a small number of times. This sequence joins TRBV20-1 and TRBJ2-1, with a weak D call TRBD2 (7 bases). The CDR3 runs to 13 residues. Germline V gene lookup returns CDR1 DFQATT and CDR2 SNEGSKA (reference sequence). CDR3 in amino acids: CTAGASGYNEQFF. CDR3 DNA: TGCACCGCGGGGGCTAGCGGATACAATGAGCAGTTCTTC.

The chain uses TRBV29-1 and TRBJ2-7; D is ambiguous. Trimming took 6 bases from V and 4 from J, leaving 16 bases between them. The CDR3 sequence is 13 residues long. Germline V lookup: CDR1 SQVTM, CDR2 ANQGSEA. The CDR3 DNA follows: TGCAGCGTGACTTCCAACCTGGGGTACGAGCAGTACTTC. Translating it yields CSVTSNLGYEQYF.

The rearrangement joins TRBV27 to TRBJ1-6; D remains unclear. The CDR3 sequence is 14 residues long. The germline CDR1 and CDR2 sequences are MNHEY and SMNVEV (reference sequence). Trimming shortened V by 6 bases and J by 0 bases, and 6 bases separated the two germline ends. Here the CDR3 reads CASRESSYNSPLHF. DNA of the CDR3: TGTGCCAGCAGGGAAAGCTCCTATAATTCACCCCTCCACTTT.

V and J are TRBV29-1 and TRBJ2-7; perhaps TRBD2 as D (5 bases). Trimming cost V 4 bases and J 4 bases, with 11 bases left between them. The CDR3 covers 12 residues. Germline V CDR1 and CDR2: SQVTM, ANQGSEA. CDR3 coding DNA: TGCAGCGTTGGGGAGCGATTTTACGAGCAGTACTTC. As protein: CSVGERFYEQYF.

The chain recombines TRBV9 with TRBJ2-1; TRBD2 matches at 9 bases. The V and J ends lost 4 bases and 0 bases, in that order; junction bases with no gene match: 5. The CDR3 sequence is 16 residues long. Germline CDR1 and CDR2: SGDLS and YYNGEE. Here the CDR3 DNA reads TGTGCCAGCAGCCCTGCGGGGGGGAGCTCCTACAATGAGCAGTTCTTC. Translating gives CASSPAGGSSYNEQFF.

The chain joins TRBV10-3 to TRBJ1-2; TRBD1 agrees at 7 bases. CDR1 and CDR2 (germline): ENHRY, SYGVKD. This CDR3 is built from 14 residues. Germline trimming cut 3 bases from V and 4 bases from J; bases unmatched to any gene: 5. CDR3 protein: CAISDGPGGYGYTF. The CDR3 DNA reads TGTGCCATCAGTGACGGGCCAGGGGGCTATGGCTACACCTTC.

This clonotype was seen ten or more times. This rearrangement joins TRBV12-3 or TRBV12-4 to TRBJ1-2; TRBD1 might be the D (6 bases). V lost 2 bases and J lost 4, with 11 bases in between. This CDR3 comprises 14 residues. The CDR3 protein is CASSLSGGGYGYTF. DNA for the CDR3: TGTGCCAGCAGTTTATCGGGAGGGGGCTATGGCTACACCTTC.

The gene calls are TRBV5-1 and TRBJ2-2; 7 bases match TRBD2. After removal of 4 bases from V and 1 base from J, the junction contained 10 bases not matched to a gene. The CDR3 is 17 residues long. Germline-derived CDR1 and CDR2 are SGHRS and YFSETQ. The CDR3 protein is CASSPGSSGVNTGELFF. CDR3 DNA: TGCGCCAGCAGCCCCGGTTCAAGCGGGGTGAACACCGGGGAGCTGTTTTTT.

The chain uses TRBV28 and TRBJ1-2, with D uncertain. The CDR3 spans 13 residues. Germline values: CDR1 MDHEN, CDR2 SYDVKM. V gave up 9 bases and J gave up 7 bases, with 18 bases separating them. The CDR3, as DNA: TGTGCCAGGGGCCCCGGGCAGCGCTGTGGCTACACCTTC. Residues: CARGPGQRCGYTF.

The genes are TRBV5-5 and TRBJ2-6; D may be TRBD2 (5 bases). CDR3 size: 16 residues. CDR1 SGHKS and CDR2 YYEKEE come from the germline V gene (reference sequence). Deletions cut 4 bases from V and 2 bases from J, with 13 bases between. Here the CDR3 reads CASSPLVGAGANVLTF. DNA of the CDR3: TGTGCCAGCAGCCCCCTGGTCGGGGCTGGGGCCAACGTCCTGACTTTC.

The gene calls are TRBV7-9 and TRBJ2-2; D might be TRBD1 (5 bases). In germline, CDR1 is SEHNR, CDR2 FQNEAQ (reference sequence). The CDR3 has 14 residues. Trimming pared 3 bases from V and 6 bases from J, leaving 11 bases between. The CDR3, as DNA: TGTGCCAGCAGCTTTGGGGCAGGGTCCGGGGAGCTGTTTTTT. It codes for CASSFGAGSGELFF.

The CDR3 loop is CSASPLYEQYF. The CDR3 bases are TGCAGTGCTAGCCCTCTCTACGAGCAGTACTTC. The gene calls are TRBV20-1 and TRBJ2-7; unclear D gene. Germline CDR1 DFQATT, CDR2 SNEGSKA (reference sequence). The CDR3 spans 11 residues. V was shortened by 3 bases and J by 3 bases, with 6 bases between the two germline ends.

This clonotype was seen at least ten times. The chain has TRBV29-1 and TRBJ2-6, with 7 bases matching TRBD2. Germline lookup yields CDR1 SQVTM and CDR2 ANQGSEA. The CDR3 has 14 residues. V was pared by 4 bases and J by 0 bases, with 0 bases of the junction left unmatched. CDR3: CSVGGGSGANVLTF. The CDR3 nucleotides read TGCAGCGTTGGCGGGGGCTCTGGGGCCAACGTCCTGACTTTC.

J is TRBJ2-1 and V is TRBV30, with no clear D. Germline V gene sequence: CDR1 GTSNPN, CDR2 SVGIG (reference sequence). The germline V and J ends were trimmed by 7 bases and 9 bases, with 25 bases remaining between them. The CDR3 covers 15 residues. The CDR3 coding sequence is TGTGCCTCCCTCCGACGTAGGGAACACGTCGGTGAGCAGTTCTTC. Protein sequence: CASLRRREHVGEQFF.

The rearrangement joins TRBV10-3 to TRBJ2-7; D not resolved. CDR1 and CDR2 (germline): ENHRY, SYGVKD. Trimming pared 2 bases from V and 1 base from J, leaving 3 bases between. This CDR3 is built from 12 residues. The CDR3 bases are TGTGCCATCAGTGAGAGGTCCTACGAGCAGTACTTC. Protein sequence: CAISERSYEQYF.

The V and J genes are TRBV6-5 and TRBJ1-1; D is undetermined. Germline V gene lookup returns CDR1 MNHEY and CDR2 SVGAGI. Trimming shortened V by 3 bases and J by 4 bases, and 9 bases separated the two germline ends. CDR3 length: 13 amino acids. This chain's CDR3 is CASSYRRTTEAFF. For the CDR3, the DNA is TGTGCCAGCAGTTATAGGCGGACCACTGAAGCTTTCTTT.

This clonotype was counted between two and nine times. The chain uses TRBV20-1 and TRBJ2-1, with D hard to call. The V and J ends lost 1 base and 4 bases respectively, with 8 bases between them. The CDR3 contains 13 residues. Germline loops: CDR1 DFQATT, CDR2 SNEGSKA (reference sequence). The CDR3 nucleotides are TGCAGTGCTAGAGGGGGTCCGTACAATGAGCAGTTCTTC. Protein sequence: CSARGGPYNEQFF.

The V gene is TRBV20-1, the J gene TRBJ2-5; D tentatively reads TRBD1 or TRBD2 (5 bases each). The germline CDR1 and CDR2 sequences are DFQATT and SNEGSKA (reference sequence). This CDR3 is built from 12 residues. V was clipped by 6 bases and J by 5 bases, with 13 bases between them. CDR3 sequence: CSASGARETQYF. The CDR3 nucleotides read TGCAGTGCCTCCGGGGCCCGTGAGACCCAGTACTTC.

This clonotype has a handful of counts. The chain couples TRBV12-3 or TRBV12-4 to TRBJ1-2; 7 bases agree with TRBD1. The junction had 6 bases not matched to a gene; V was cut back by 0 bases and J by 8 bases. This CDR3 region has 14 residues. CDR3 loop: CASSLAQGLWGYTF. The DNA for the CDR3 is TGTGCCAGCAGTTTAGCACAGGGGTTGTGGGGCTACACCTTC.

V gene TRBV6-5 combines with J gene TRBJ1-5; D remains unclear. The CDR3 covers 15 residues. The V end lost 2 bases, the J end lost 2 bases, and 10 bases lay between the germline ends. Germline V gene data show CDR1 as MNHEY and CDR2 as SVGAGI. The CDR3 reads CASSYGRGGNQPQHF. The CDR3 region has the DNA TGTGCCAGCAGTTACGGGCGGGGAGGCAATCAGCCCCAGCATTTT.

This clonotype was detected only a few times. CDR3 nucleotides: TGCAGTGCTAGAAACGGCCCCTACGAGCAGTACTTC. The encoded protein is CSARNGPYEQYF. The J gene is TRBJ2-7, the V gene TRBV20-1, with D hard to call. The CDR3 is made up of 12 amino acids. Germline V gives CDR1 DFQATT, CDR2 SNEGSKA (reference sequence). V was cut by 2 bases and J by 2 bases, with 7 bases left in between.

V and J are TRBV6-2 or TRBV6-3 and TRBJ2-7; perhaps D is TRBD1 or TRBD2 (6 bases each). Trimming shortened V by 5 bases and J by 7 bases, and 15 bases separated the two germline ends. Germline V gene data show CDR1 as MNHEY and CDR2 as SVGEGT. The CDR3 totals 13 residues. The CDR3 bases are TGTGCCAGCAGTCCACAGGGAGCGGGTGAGCAGTACTTC. It yields the protein CASSPQGAGEQYF.